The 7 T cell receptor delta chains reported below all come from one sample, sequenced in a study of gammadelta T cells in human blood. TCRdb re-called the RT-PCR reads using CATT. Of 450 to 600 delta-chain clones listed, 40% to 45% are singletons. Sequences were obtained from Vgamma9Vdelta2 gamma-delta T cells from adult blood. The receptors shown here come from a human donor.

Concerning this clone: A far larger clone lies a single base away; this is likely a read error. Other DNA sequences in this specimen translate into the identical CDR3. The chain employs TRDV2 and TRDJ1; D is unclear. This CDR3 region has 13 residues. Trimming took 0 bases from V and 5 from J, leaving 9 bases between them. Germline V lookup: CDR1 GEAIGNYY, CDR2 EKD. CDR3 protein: CACDTVGGDKLIF. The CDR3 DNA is TGTGCCTGTGACACCGTGGGCGGAGATAAACTCATCTTT.

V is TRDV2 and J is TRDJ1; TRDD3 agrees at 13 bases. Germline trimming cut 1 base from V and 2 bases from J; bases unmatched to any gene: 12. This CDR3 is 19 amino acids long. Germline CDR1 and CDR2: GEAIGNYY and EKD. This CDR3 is CACDTVSTGGYARTDKLIF. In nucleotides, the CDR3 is TGTGCCTGTGACACGGTCAGTACTGGGGGATACGCTCGGACCGATAAACTCATCTTT.

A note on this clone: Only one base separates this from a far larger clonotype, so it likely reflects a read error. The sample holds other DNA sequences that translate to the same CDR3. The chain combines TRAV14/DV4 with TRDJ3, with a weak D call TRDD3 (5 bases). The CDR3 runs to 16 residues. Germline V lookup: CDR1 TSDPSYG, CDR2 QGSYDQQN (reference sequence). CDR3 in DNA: TGTGCTCTGAGTGAACTCAGCTCCTGGGACACACGACAGATGTTTTTC. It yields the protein CALSELSSWDTRQMFF.

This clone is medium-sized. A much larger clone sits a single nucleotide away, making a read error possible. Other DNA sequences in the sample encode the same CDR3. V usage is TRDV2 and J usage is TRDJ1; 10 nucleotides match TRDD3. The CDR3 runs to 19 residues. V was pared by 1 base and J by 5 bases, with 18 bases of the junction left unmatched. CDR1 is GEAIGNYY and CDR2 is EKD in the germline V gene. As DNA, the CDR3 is TGTGCCTGTGACACAATTTCCTACGGTACTGGGGGATTATCTGATAAACTCATCTTT. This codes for CACDTISYGTGGLSDKLIF.

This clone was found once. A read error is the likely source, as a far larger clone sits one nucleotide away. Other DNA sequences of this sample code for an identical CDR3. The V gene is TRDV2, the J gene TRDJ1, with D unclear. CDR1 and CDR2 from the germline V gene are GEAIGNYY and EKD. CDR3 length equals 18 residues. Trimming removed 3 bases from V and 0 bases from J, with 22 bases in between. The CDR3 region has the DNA TGTGCCTGTGACGCGGTTGGACTCGAGGGCCCGTACACCGATAAACTCATCTTT. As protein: CACDAVGLEGPYTDKLIF.

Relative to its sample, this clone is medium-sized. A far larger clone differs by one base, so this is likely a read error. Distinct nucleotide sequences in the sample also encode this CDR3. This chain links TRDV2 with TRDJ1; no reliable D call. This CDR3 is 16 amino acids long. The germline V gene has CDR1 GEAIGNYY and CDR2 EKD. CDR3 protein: CACDTVGRENTDKLIF. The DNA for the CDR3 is TGTGCCTGTGACACGGTTGGGAGAGAGAACACAGATAAACTCATCTTT.

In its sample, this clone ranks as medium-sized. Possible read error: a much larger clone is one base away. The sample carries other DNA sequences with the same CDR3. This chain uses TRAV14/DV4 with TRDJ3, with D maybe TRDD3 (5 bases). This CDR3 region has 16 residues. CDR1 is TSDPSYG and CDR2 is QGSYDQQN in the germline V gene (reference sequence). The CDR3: CALSELSSWDTRQMFF. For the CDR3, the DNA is TGTGCTCTGAGTGAACTCAGCTCCTGGGACACTCGACAGATGTTTTTC.